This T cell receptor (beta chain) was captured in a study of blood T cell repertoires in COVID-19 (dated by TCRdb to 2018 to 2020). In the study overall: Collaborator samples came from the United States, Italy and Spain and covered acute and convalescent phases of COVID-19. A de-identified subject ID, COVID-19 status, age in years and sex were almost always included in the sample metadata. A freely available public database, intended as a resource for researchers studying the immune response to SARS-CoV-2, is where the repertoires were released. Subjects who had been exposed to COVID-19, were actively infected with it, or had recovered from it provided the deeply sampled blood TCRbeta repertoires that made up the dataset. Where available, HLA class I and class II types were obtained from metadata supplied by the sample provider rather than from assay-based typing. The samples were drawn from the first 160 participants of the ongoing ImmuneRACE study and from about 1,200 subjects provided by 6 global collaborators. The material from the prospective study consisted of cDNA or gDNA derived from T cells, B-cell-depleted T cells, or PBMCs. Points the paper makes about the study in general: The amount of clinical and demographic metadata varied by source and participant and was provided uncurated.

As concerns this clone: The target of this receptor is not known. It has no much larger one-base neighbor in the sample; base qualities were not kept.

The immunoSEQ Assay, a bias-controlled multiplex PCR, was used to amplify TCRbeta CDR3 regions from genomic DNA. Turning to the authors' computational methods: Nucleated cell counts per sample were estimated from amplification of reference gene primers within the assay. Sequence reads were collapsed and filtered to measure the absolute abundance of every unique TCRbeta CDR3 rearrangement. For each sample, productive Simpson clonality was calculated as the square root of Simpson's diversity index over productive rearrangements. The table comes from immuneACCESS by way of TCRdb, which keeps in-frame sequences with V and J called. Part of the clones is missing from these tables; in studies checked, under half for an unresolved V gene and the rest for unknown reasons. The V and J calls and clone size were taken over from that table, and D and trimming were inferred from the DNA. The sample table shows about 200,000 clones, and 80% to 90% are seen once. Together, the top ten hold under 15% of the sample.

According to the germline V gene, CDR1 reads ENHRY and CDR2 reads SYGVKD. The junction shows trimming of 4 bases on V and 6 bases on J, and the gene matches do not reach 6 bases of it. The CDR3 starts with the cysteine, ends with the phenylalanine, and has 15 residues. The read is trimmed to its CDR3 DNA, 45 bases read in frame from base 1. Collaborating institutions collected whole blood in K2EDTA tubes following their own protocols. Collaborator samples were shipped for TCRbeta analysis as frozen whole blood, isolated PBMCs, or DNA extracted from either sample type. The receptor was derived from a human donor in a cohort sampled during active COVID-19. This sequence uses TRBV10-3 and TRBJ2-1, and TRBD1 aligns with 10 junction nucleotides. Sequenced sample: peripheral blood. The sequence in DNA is TGTGCCATCAGTGGGGGACAGGGGAGAGGCAATGAGCAGTTCTTC. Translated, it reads CAISGGQGRGNEQFF.